Listed here is a single T cell receptor (beta chain). This clonotype showed up many times. Which antigen it targets is not known. It has no much larger one-base neighbor in the sample; base qualities were not kept. The label giving this sample's time point can be read as: newly diagnosed GD, antithyroid drugs for less than 3 months. For both TCR sequencing and RNA sequencing, RNA was extracted from PBMCs using TRIzol. Graves' disease was diagnosed according to American Thyroid Association guidelines. Patients were recruited from an endocrinology department in Xi'an, China. Each patient gave approximately 9 milliliters of peripheral blood, collected in an EDTA anticoagulant tube. Ficoll Paque Plus density gradient separation was used to isolate PBMCs, and no additional T cell sorting was done. RNA quality was checked with an Agilent 2100 Bioanalyzer and agarose gel, and concentration with a NanoDrop 2000.

The CDR3, from cysteine to phenylalanine, totals 16 residues. Only CDR3 DNA remains: 48 bases, in frame from the first base. V loses 3 bases of germline sequence and J loses 4 bases, and the interval between the two ends is 15 bases. CDR1 LNHDA and CDR2 SQIVND are derived from the germline V gene (reference sequence). The library was generated by multiplex PCR. This sample was sequenced with an Illumina HiSeq 4000. To build TCR beta libraries, CDR3 regions were amplified by Arm-PCR using iRepertoire HTBI primers. Before sequencing, the PCR products underwent gel purification. Per the authors' processing: Gene usage analysis of CDR3 amino acid clonotypes relied on the roughly 58 TRBV and about 15 TRBJ segments identified across samples. Filtered high-quality paired reads were merged into contigs using COPE and FqMerger. BLAST was used to align contigs to the IMGT TRBV, TRBD and TRBJ reference genes, and CDR3 was defined following IMGT. Any clonotype with a frequency above 0.1% was counted as a highly expanded clone. Shannon entropy served as the measure of repertoire diversity, while the Gini coefficient captured V-J evenness. Public clonotypes were defined as clonotypes shared by more than one individual. TCRdb reanalyzed the raw reads on its own, using fastp at Q25 for trimming and MiXCR for clone calling, and kept in-frame beta chains. For every CDR3 protein sequence, its rows merge into one entry that carries the most common genes and DNA. The V and J calls, along with clone size, are taken from TCRdb and not from the paper's own processing. The sample has some 500,000 distinct CDR3 sequences on record, approximately 15% of them singletons. Under 10% of the sample goes to the ten largest clones.

The data derive from a study of regulatory T cells in long-lasting Graves disease (dated by TCRdb to the early 2020s). Regarding the complete study: Newly diagnosed Graves' disease patients had taken antithyroid drugs for less than 3 months. The study was conducted in China and was registered as a clinical trial. TCR sequencing covered roughly 13 persistent and approximately 20 newly diagnosed Graves' disease patients, around 35 samples in total. Persistent Graves' disease patients were compared with newly diagnosed Graves' disease patients by peripheral blood TCR sequencing and RNA sequencing.

General study outcomes and caveats: Sequencing and analysis were limited to the TCR beta chain. The study examined only peripheral blood because the primary lesion, thyroid tissue, could not be accessed. Persistent disease showed preferential use of TRBV28, TRBJ1-2 and TRBJ2-5, whereas newly diagnosed disease favored TRBV20-1 and TRBJ2-1. A larger number of public clonotypes was shared among persistent patients (more than 2,500) than among newly diagnosed patients (over 850). Compared with newly diagnosed patients, persistent Graves' disease patients had lower TCR Shannon entropy and fewer highly expanded clones, which suggests clonal expansion. The authors acknowledged the small sample size as a limitation that may reduce accuracy.

This sample was shared with a second study, whose subject was T cells in Graves' hyperthyroidism and ophthalmopathy. In that second paper, the authors write: Graves' hyperthyroidism was defined as stable when no progression to ophthalmopathy occurred over 18 months of follow-up. Hyperthyroidism patients were newly diagnosed, had a disease duration of under 2 months, and were aged 18 to 65 years. Exclusion was applied to patients with uncontrolled infections, other autoimmune diseases, pregnancy or lactation. Diagnoses were based on clinical symptoms, serum thyroxine and TRAb, thyroid ultrasound and orbital computed tomography. A first-round RT-PCR of the TCR CDR3 used the HTBI primer set with the Qiagen OneStep RT-PCR kit. Most expanded thyroid clonotypes (frequency above 0.001) were also detected in blood, a finding suggesting that blood repertoires may reflect thyroid immune responses. Ophthalmopathy was separated from stable hyperthyroidism by a 13 V-J signature model, with over 85% sensitivity and about 81% specificity obtained in cross-validation and 80%/75% obtained in testing. In validation, the model predicted progression to ophthalmopathy with approximately 71% sensitivity and about 72% specificity, a median of 6.5 months before onset. To identify distinguishing TCR V-J signatures, a discovery cohort of around 100 patients was used, comprising 43 with Graves' ophthalmopathy and 57 with stable Graves' hyperthyroidism. Prospective prediction of ophthalmopathy was tested in an independent validation cohort consisting of roughly 20 hyperthyroidism patients and more than 15 patients who later progressed to ophthalmopathy. The 75 to 100 discovery patients were randomly divided into training and test sets at a 7:3 ratio. In addition, the study compared T-cell repertoires in thyroid tissue and in blood from about 6 Graves' hyperthyroidism patients. Once sampling was done, hyperthyroidism patients were given methimazole at a starting dose of 30 mg daily, whereas ophthalmopathy patients were given high-dose intravenous methylprednisolone. Libraries were constructed in a second round of multiplex PCR, after which size selection and purification were performed. Libraries were sequenced paired-end with 100 bp reads on an Illumina HiSeq2000. Raw data were processed with SOAPnuke, discarding reads with adapters, uncalled bases, mean Phred below 15, or no exact constant-primer or identifier match. High-quality paired reads were merged using COPE v1.2.5, and each unique nucleotide sequence was defined as a clonotype. MiTCR v1.1 was used to align clonotypes to the IMGT TRBV, TRBD and TRBJ reference segments. Only V-J combinations with frequency above 0.0001, covering about 99% of repertoires, were analysed. A TCS score was defined as the ratio between F50 (clonal expansion) and ExV (chaos), using BLOSUM62-based TCRdist between CDR3 peptides within each V-J. Welch's t-statistics and random forest reduced several hundred V-J features to 13, which were used in a naive Bayes classifier (R e1071). No statistical method was used to fix the sample size in advance, and group allocation was not hidden from the investigators. TCR Vbeta CDR3 sequencing of roughly 140 peripheral blood samples (43 ophthalmopathy, some 75 hyperthyroidism and roughly 17 progressor patients) is reported in the paper.

This clonotype originated in a man younger than 45 with Graves disease. Donor details come from another sample of the same person, matched by shared clones. The sample in question was peripheral blood mononuclear cells (PBMCs), obtained at new diagnosis, from a patient treated with antithyroid drugs. The V and J segments used are TRBV19 and TRBJ1-4; a tentative D call is TRBD1 (6 bases match). CDR3 loop: CASSMRLQGINEKLFF. The DNA is TGTGCCAGTAGTATGCGATTACAGGGCATTAATGAAAAACTGTTTTTT. The full variable domain, completed from the reference TRBV19 and TRBJ1-4 proteins outside the CDR3, reads DGGITQSPKYLFRKEGQNVTLSCEQNLNHDAMYWYRQDPGQGLRLIYYSQIVNDFQKGDIAEGYSVSREKKESFPLTVTSAQKNPTAFYLCASSMRLQGINEKLFFGSGTQLSVL.